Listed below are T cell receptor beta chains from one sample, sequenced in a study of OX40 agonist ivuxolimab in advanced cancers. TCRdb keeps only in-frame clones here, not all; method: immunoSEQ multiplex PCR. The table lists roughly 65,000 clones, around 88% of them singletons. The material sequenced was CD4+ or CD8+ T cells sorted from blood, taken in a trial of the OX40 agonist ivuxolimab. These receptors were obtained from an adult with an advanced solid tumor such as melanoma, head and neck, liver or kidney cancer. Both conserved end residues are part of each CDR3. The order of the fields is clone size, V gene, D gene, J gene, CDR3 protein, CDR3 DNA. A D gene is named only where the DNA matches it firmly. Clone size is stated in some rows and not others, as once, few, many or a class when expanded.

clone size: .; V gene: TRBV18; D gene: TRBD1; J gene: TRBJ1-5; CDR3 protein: CASRQGSNQPQHF; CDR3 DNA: TGTGCCAGCCGACAGGGTAGCAATCAGCCCCAGCATTTT
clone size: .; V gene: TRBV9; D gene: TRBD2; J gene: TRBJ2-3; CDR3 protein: CASSVTEVAGGFTDTQYF; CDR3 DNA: TGTGCCAGCAGCGTTACCGAGGTAGCGGGAGGGTTCACAGATACGCAGTATTTT
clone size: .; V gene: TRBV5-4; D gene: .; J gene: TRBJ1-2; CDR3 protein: CASSLFQGFFGANYGYTF; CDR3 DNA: TGTGCCAGCAGCTTGTTCCAGGGATTCTTTGGTGCTAACTATGGCTACACCTTC
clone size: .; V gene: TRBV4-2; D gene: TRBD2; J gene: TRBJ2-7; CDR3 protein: CASSQQTSGGYEQYF; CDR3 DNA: TGTGCCAGCAGCCAGCAGACTAGCGGGGGGTACGAGCAGTACTTC
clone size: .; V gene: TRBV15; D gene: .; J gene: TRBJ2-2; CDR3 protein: CATRKNFGTGELFF; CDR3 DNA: TGTGCCACCCGGAAGAATTTTGGGACCGGGGAGCTGTTTTTT
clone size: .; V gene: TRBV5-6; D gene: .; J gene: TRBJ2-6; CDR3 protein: CASSPTGSGANVLTF; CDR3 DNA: TGTGCCAGCAGCCCGACGGGATCCGGGGCCAACGTCCTGACTTTC
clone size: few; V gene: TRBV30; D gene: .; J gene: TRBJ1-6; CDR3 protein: CAWTAESSYNSPLHF; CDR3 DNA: TGTGCCTGGACCGCGGAGAGCTCCTATAATTCACCCCTCCACTTT
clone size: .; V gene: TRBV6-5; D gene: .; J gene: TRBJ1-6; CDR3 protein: CASVLGGSSPLHF; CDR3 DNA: TGTGCCAGCGTACTGGGGGGCAGTTCACCCCTCCACTTT
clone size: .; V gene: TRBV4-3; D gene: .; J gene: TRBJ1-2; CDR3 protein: CASSDLNPTYGYTF; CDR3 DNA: TGCGCCAGCAGCGACTTGAACCCAACCTATGGCTACACCTTC
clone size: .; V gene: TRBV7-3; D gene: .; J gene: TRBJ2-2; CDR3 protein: CASSLIGTPGELFF; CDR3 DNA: TGTGCCAGCAGCTTAATCGGGACACCCGGGGAGCTGTTTTTT
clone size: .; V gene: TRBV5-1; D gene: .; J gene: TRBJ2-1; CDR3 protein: CASSADLLEQFF; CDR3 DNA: TGCGCCAGCAGCGCGGACCTTCTTGAGCAGTTCTTC
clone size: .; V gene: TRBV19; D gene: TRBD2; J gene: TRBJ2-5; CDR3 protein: CASSMAGGKETQYF; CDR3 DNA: TGTGCCAGTAGTATGGCGGGAGGGAAAGAGACCCAGTACTTC
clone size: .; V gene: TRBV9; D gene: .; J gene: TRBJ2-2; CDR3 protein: CASSSSPRLLSTGELFF; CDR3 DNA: TGTGCCAGCAGCTCAAGCCCCCGGCTACTTTCCACCGGGGAGCTGTTTTTT
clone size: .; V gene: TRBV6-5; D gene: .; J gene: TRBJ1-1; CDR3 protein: CASTQTGGFGTEAFF; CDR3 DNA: TGTGCCAGCACTCAAACTGGGGGGTTTGGCACTGAAGCTTTCTTT
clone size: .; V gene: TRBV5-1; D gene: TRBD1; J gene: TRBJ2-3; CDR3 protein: CASSQTGYVSDTQYF; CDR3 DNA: TGCGCCAGCAGCCAGACAGGGTACGTTTCAGATACGCAGTATTTT
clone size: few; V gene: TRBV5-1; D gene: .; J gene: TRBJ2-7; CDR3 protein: CASSLAHEQYF; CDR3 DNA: TGCGCCAGCAGCTTGGCCCACGAGCAGTACTTC
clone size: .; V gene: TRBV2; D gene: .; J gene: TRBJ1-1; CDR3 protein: CASSWLRVNTEAFF; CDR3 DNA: TGTGCCAGCAGTTGGCTGAGGGTGAACACTGAAGCTTTCTTT
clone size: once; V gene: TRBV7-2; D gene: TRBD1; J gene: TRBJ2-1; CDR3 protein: CASSLGVGTGGGNEQFF; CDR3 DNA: TGTGCCAGCAGCTTAGGAGTCGGGACAGGGGGCGGGAATGAGCAGTTCTTC
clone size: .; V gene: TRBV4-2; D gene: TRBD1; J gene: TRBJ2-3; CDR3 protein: CASSQDPGQGSTDTQYF; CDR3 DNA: TGTGCCAGCAGCCAGGATCCGGGACAGGGTAGCACAGATACGCAGTATTTT
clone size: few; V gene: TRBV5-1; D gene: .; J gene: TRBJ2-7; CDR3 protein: CASSLVGDGIGEQYF; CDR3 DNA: TGCGCCAGCAGCTTGGTCGGGGATGGCATCGGCGAGCAGTACTTC
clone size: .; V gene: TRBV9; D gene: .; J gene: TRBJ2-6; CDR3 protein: CASSPVEARSGANVLTF; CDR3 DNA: TGTGCCAGCAGCCCAGTAGAGGCCCGCTCTGGGGCCAACGTCCTGACTTTC
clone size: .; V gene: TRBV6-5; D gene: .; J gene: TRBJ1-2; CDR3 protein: CASRAGDYGYTF; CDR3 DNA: TGTGCCAGCAGAGCTGGGGACTATGGCTACACCTTC